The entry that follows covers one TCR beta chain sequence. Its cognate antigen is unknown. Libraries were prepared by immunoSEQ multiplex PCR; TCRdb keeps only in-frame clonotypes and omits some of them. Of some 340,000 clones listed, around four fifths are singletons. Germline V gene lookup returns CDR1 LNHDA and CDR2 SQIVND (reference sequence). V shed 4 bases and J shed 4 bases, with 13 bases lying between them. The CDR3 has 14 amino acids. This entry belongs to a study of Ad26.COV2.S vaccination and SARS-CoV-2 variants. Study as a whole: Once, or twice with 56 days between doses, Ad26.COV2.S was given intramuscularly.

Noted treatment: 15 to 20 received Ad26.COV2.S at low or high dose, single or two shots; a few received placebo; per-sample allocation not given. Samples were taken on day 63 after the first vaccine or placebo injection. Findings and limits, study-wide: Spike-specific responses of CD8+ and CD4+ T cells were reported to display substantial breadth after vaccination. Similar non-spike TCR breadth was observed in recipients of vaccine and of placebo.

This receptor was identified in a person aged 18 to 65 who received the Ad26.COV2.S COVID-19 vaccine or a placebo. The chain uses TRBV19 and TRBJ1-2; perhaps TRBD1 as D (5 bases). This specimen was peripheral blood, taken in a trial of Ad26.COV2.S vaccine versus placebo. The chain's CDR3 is CASSNSGAFYGYTF. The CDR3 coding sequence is TGTGCCAGTAGTAATTCCGGGGCCTTCTATGGCTACACCTTC.